The clone carrying this T cell receptor (beta chain) has a handful of counts. The antigen is not known. Clinicians diagnosed patients from clinical symptoms, serum thyroxine and TRAb, thyroid ultrasound and orbital computed tomography. What was amplified from RNA transcripts were TCR beta CDR3 regions. In the first-round RT-PCR of the TCR CDR3, the HTBI primer set was used. MiXCR was run by TCRdb on the multiplex PCR reads, yielding one entry per CDR3 protein. The sample includes more than 500,000 distinct CDR3 sequences, about 16% seen only once; the top ten take about 29%. The data were taken from a study of T cells in Graves' hyperthyroidism and ophthalmopathy. Overall study results and limits: Model output signaled ophthalmopathy a median roughly 6.1 months ahead of onset. In the blood, most expanded thyroid clonotypes above 0.001 appeared as well.

CDR1 is MNHNS and CDR2 is SASEGT in the germline V gene. Trimming cost V 7 bases and J 10 bases, with 13 bases left between them. This CDR3 has 11 amino acids. What was sequenced was blood. This sequence was found in a woman younger than 45 with Graves' ophthalmopathy. The chain recombines TRBV6-1 with TRBJ1-2; TRBD1 is a possible D gene (6 bases). CDR3 region: CASTGGGFYTF. CDR3 nucleotide sequence: TGTGCCAGCACGGGGGGGGGCTTCTACACCTTC.